This T cell receptor beta chain was profiled in a study of PD-1 blockade in classical Hodgkin lymphoma. CDR1 is SGDLS and CDR2 is YYNGEE in the germline V gene. V was trimmed by 0 bases and J by 5 bases, leaving 1 base between them. There are 11 residues in the CDR3. Some clones are missing from TCRdb's copy, which holds only in-frame ones; the method was immunoSEQ multiplex PCR. The table has about 150,000 clones, about 81% seen once. Broader study findings: Why the repertoires differ is still unclear, perhaps disease activity or prior therapy.

Every patient had relapsed following autologous stem cell transplantation, and cohorts differed in brentuximab vedotin exposure. Best outcomes ranged across complete response, partial response and progressive disease. Regarding this clone: What it binds is unknown. The same CDR3 can be traced to other DNA sequences in this sample.

This sequence joins TRBV9 and TRBJ2-3; D is unclear. The material was peripheral blood mononuclear cells (PBMCs), obtained before the second cycle of nivolumab. This sequence originates from a human donor with classical Hodgkin lymphoma. CDR3 region: CASSVGDTQYF. The CDR3 DNA follows: TGTGCCAGCAGCGTAGGAGATACGCAGTATTTT.